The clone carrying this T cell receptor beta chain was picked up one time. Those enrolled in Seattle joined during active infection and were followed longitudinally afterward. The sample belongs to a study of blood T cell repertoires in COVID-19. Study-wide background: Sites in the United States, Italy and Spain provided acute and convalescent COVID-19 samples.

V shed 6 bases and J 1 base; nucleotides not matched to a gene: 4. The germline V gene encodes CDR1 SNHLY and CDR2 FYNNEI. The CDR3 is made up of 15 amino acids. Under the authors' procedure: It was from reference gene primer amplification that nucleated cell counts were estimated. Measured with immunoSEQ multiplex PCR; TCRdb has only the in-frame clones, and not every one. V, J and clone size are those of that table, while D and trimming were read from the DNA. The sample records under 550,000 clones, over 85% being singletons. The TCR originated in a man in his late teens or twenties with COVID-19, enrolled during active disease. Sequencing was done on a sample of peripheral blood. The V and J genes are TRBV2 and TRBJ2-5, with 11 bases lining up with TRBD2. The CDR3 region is CASRRLAGSQETQYF. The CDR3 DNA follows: TGTGCCAGCAGACGACTAGCGGGGAGCCAAGAGACCCAGTACTTC.